This record covers a single TCR beta chain. The repertoire was sequenced with immunoSEQ multiplex PCR; TCRdb's copy has only in-frame clones and lacks some. The table includes thousands of clones, about 81% detected once. The data originate from a study of brain metastases from non-small cell lung cancer. This TCR came from a donor aged 40 or older with non-small cell lung cancer. Sequencing was carried out using tumor-adjacent normal tissue.

The CDR3, as DNA: TGCGCCAGCAGCCACCCGGGACAGGGTATGAATGAGCAGTTCTTC. Translating gives CASSHPGQGMNEQFF. The gene calls are TRBV4-1 and TRBJ2-1, with 9 nucleotides matching TRBD1. Trimming at V came to 3 bases and at J to 7 bases, leaving 7 bases not matched to a gene. The CDR3 runs to 15 residues. Germline CDR1 reads MGHRA; CDR2 reads YSYEKL.